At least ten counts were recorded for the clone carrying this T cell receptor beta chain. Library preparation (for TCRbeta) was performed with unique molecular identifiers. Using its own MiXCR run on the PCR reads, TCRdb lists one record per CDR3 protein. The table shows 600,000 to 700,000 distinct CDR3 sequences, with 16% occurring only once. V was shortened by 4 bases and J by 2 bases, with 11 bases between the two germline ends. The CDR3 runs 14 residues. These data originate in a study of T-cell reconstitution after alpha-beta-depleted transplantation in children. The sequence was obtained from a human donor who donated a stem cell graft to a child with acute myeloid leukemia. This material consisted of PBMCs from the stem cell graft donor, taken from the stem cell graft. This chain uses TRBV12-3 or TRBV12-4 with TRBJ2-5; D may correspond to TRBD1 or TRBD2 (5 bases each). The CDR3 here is CASSSGPSQETQYF. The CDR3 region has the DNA TGTGCCAGCAGTTCGGGGCCTAGTCAAGAGACCCAGTACTTC.